This passage covers 2 T cell receptor beta chains from one sample sequenced in a study of tumor and adjacent non-tumor tissue in lung cancer. The template was RNA from unsorted bulk tissue. The library came from three nested PCR rounds adapted from ARM-PCR protocols. Each CDR3 protein gets one entry after TCRdb re-called the multiplex PCR reads with MiXCR. The repertoire consists of over 60,000 distinct CDR3 sequences, with around 75% occurring once and the leading ten covering about an eighth. The material sequenced was lung tumor tissue. The receptor source for this set is a woman in her 50s with non-small cell lung cancer.

Turning to this clonotype: The conserved closing phenylalanine or tryptophan is absent in this CDR3, likely reflecting a read error. The CDR3 DNA reads TGTGCCAGCGGCTTGGGAGGGACCCAGTACCTC. Translated, it gives CASGLGGTQYL. The chain joins TRBV11-2 to TRBJ2-5; maybe TRBD2 (6 bases). Germline-derived CDR1 and CDR2 are SGHAT and FQNNGV. This CDR3 region has 11 residues.

This clonotype came up once. At one end the junction does not follow the germline gene, possibly because of a read error. V is TRBV12-3 or TRBV12-4 and J is TRBJ2-1, with D unclear. CDR3 length: 13 amino acids. CDR3 coding DNA: TGTGTCAGCAGTTTTCATGGGAACAATGAGCAGTTCTTC. This sequence encodes CVSSFHGNNEQFF.